This is a list of T cell receptor beta chains from one sample in a study of control samples from healthy donors and cancer patients. The protocol was immunoSEQ multiplex PCR, while the TCRdb copy is restricted to in-frame clones and leaves out a portion. The sample yields around 70,000 clones, about 87% seen once. Input material: PBMCs. Every receptor here comes from a woman aged 45-60 years with head and neck cancer. CDR3s include the opening cysteine and the closing phenylalanine or tryptophan.

v_call	cdr3_length	cdr3_aa
TRBV7-8	15	CASSLQGFSGNTIYF
TRBV9	14	CASSVSVFDDEAFF
TRBV10-3	15	CAISKNSGSNTEAFF
TRBV5-1	14	CASSSDRVPYEQYF
TRBV6-2/TRBV6-3	16	CASSYGPDSYNSPLHF
TRBV19	14	CASSVTGYKETQYF
TRBV19	16	CASRAWVAGGTDTQYF
TRBV4-1	15	CASSQGGTGYYEQYF
TRBV30	12	CAWSGDREEAFF
TRBV11-3	13	CASSLAVGNEQFF
TRBV29-1	12	CSAGQLSEKLFF
TRBV19	11	CASLWGNTQYF
TRBV29-1	14	CSVRDRAGANVLTF
TRBV1	16	CTSSHRTHYSNQPQHF
TRBV3-1/TRBV3-2	11	CASSLQGEQYF
TRBV11-3	17	CASSIRQGSPGTDTQYF
TRBV11-2	12	CASSPRVTEAFF
TRBV9	13	CASSVGTSVEAFF
TRBV28	15	CASSPTRGQNTEAFF
TRBV23-1	15	CASSQGGGLNYEQYF
TRBV28	16	CASSPQIGGAGYGYTF
TRBV5-1	15	CASSFDSGSGGTQYF
TRBV30	14	CASGGRVASYEQYF
TRBV4-3	13	CASSQAVTYGYTF
TRBV9	13	CASSLDGGQKLFF
TRBV29-1	14	CSVAGQGASQPQHF
TRBV2	15	CASRETSGSQETQYF
TRBV5-4	15	CASSSAPGTNYGYTF